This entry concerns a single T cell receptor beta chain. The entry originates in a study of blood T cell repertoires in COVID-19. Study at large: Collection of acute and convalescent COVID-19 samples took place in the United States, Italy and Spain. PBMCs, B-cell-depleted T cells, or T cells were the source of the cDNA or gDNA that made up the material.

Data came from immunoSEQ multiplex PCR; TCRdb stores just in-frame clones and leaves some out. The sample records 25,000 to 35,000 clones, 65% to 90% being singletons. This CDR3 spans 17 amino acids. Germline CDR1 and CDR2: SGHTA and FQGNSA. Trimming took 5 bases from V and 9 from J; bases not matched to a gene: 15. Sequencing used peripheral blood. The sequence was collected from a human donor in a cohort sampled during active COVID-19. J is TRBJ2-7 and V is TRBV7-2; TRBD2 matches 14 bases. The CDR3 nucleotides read TGTGCCAGCAGCCCTTTAAATTCCGGGACTAGCGGGGGTGGGCAGTACTTC. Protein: CASSPLNSGTSGGGQYF.